The rows below give T cell receptor beta chains drawn from one sample of a study of beta chain features in type 1 diabetes. Method: immunoSEQ multiplex PCR; TCRdb's copy keeps in-frame clones and lacks some. The sample yields about 15,000 clones, around two fifths seen once. Material: stem cell memory CD4+ T cells from blood. The receptors stem from a middle-aged woman in good health. Both conserved end residues are part of each CDR3. Each record gives: J gene, clone size, D gene, V gene, CDR3 length, CDR3 protein, CDR3 DNA. The D gene is left open where the match is weak. Clone size is given for some rows only: seen once, a few or many times, or a class if the clone is expanded.

j_call: TRBJ2-5
clone_size: few
d_call: TRBD2
v_call: TRBV7-2
cdr3_length: 16
cdr3_aa: CASSSGLAGVQETQYF
cdr3_nt: TGTGCCAGCAGCAGTGGACTAGCGGGGGTCCAAGAGACCCAGTACTTC

j_call: TRBJ2-1
clone_size: few
d_call: TRBD1
v_call: TRBV7-9
cdr3_length: 15
cdr3_aa: CASSSGQVFHNEQFF
cdr3_nt: TGTGCCAGCAGCTCAGGACAGGTTTTTCACAATGAGCAGTTCTTC

j_call: TRBJ2-5
clone_size: few
d_call: TRBD1
v_call: TRBV6-6
cdr3_length: 15
cdr3_aa: CASSMAQGVAETQYF
cdr3_nt: TGTGCCAGCAGCATGGCTCAGGGGGTCGCAGAGACCCAGTACTTC

j_call: TRBJ2-5
clone_size: -
d_call: TRBD1
v_call: TRBV23-1
cdr3_length: 15
cdr3_aa: CASSQLNRGAETQYF
cdr3_nt: TGCGCCAGCAGTCAACTAAACAGGGGAGCAGAGACCCAGTACTTC

j_call: TRBJ1-1
clone_size: -
d_call: -
v_call: TRBV6-5
cdr3_length: 16
cdr3_aa: CASSYSMAGMNTEAFF
cdr3_nt: TGTGCCAGCAGTTACTCGATGGCAGGAATGAACACTGAAGCTTTCTTT

j_call: TRBJ1-2
clone_size: few
d_call: TRBD1
v_call: TRBV7-9
cdr3_length: 14
cdr3_aa: CASSFRDRHYGYTF
cdr3_nt: TGTGCCAGCAGCTTCCGGGACAGGCACTATGGCTACACCTTC

j_call: TRBJ1-2
clone_size: -
d_call: -
v_call: TRBV19
cdr3_length: 14
cdr3_aa: CASSIVRQGHGYTF
cdr3_nt: TGTGCCAGTAGTATAGTACGGCAGGGCCATGGCTACACCTTC

j_call: TRBJ1-5
clone_size: -
d_call: -
v_call: TRBV6-5
cdr3_length: 15
cdr3_aa: CASRRSPTGNQPQHF
cdr3_nt: TGTGCCAGCAGAAGAAGTCCGACAGGCAATCAGCCCCAGCATTTT

j_call: TRBJ1-2
clone_size: -
d_call: -
v_call: TRBV19
cdr3_length: 13
cdr3_aa: CASSGQKLYGYTF
cdr3_nt: TGTGCCAGTAGTGGACAGAAACTCTATGGCTACACCTTC

j_call: TRBJ2-7
clone_size: -
d_call: TRBD1
v_call: TRBV5-1
cdr3_length: 15
cdr3_aa: CASSPLNRGPYEQYF
cdr3_nt: TGCGCCAGCAGCCCGCTGAACAGGGGACCCTACGAGCAGTACTTC

j_call: TRBJ2-5
clone_size: -
d_call: -
v_call: TRBV5-4
cdr3_length: 14
cdr3_aa: CASSQTTGPVTQYF
cdr3_nt: TGTGCCAGCAGCCAAACGACAGGACCTGTAACCCAGTACTTC

j_call: TRBJ1-3
clone_size: -
d_call: -
v_call: TRBV28
cdr3_length: 12
cdr3_aa: CASGLVGNTIYF
cdr3_nt: TGTGCCAGCGGGCTCGTGGGAAACACCATATATTTT

j_call: TRBJ2-3
clone_size: few
d_call: -
v_call: TRBV19
cdr3_length: 14
cdr3_aa: CASSMFGTTDTQYF
cdr3_nt: TGTGCCAGTAGTATGTTCGGGACAACAGATACGCAGTATTTT